Below, 22 T cell receptor beta chains from the same sample are listed, as sequenced in a study of neurological immune-mediated disorders. Each CDR3 protein gets one entry after TCRdb re-called the 5' RACE reads with MiXCR. This sample carries tens of thousands of distinct CDR3 sequences, about 2.3% of them seen once, and the ten largest clones take about 2.4%. Sequences were obtained from PBMCs. The receptor set was obtained from a man in his fifties or sixties with multiple sclerosis.

The table lists this clonotype with many counts. The V and J genes are TRBV5-1 and TRBJ1-2; 7 bases map to TRBD1. J lost 3 bases, V lost 2 bases, and 7 bases had no gene match. The CDR3 sequence is 15 residues long. Germline V gene sequence: CDR1 SGHRS, CDR2 YFSETQ. The CDR3 DNA reads as TGCGCCAGCAGCTTACGACAGGGATCACACTATGGCTACACCTTC. It encodes CASSLRQGSHYGYTF.

This clonotype appeared many times. The rearrangement uses TRBV5-1 and TRBJ2-1; D possibly corresponds to TRBD1 (6 bases). Trimming took off 5 bases at V and 0 bases at J, with 9 bases between the two ends. The CDR3 spans 14 residues. Germline assignment: CDR1 SGHRS and CDR2 YFSETQ. The CDR3 nucleotides read TGCGCCAGCAGGAGGGGGAACTCCTACAATGAGCAGTTCTTC. Translation gives CASRRGNSYNEQFF.

The table lists this clonotype with many counts. V gene TRBV20-1 combines with J gene TRBJ1-1, with D perhaps matching TRBD1 (6 bases). V lost 1 base and J 0 bases, leaving 9 bases between the germline ends. The CDR3 runs to 14 residues. CDR1 DFQATT and CDR2 SNEGSKA come from the germline V gene (reference sequence). The CDR3 DNA reads TGCAGTGCTAGAGGGGACACTTTGAACACTGAAGCTTTCTTT. Translated: CSARGDTLNTEAFF.

In this sample, this clonotype turned up many times. The J gene is TRBJ1-4, the V gene TRBV2; TRBD1 agrees at 11 bases. The CDR3 covers 14 residues. CDR1 is SNHLY and CDR2 is FYNNEI in the germline V gene. V gave up 6 bases and J gave up 8 bases; unmatched junction bases: 5. The chain's CDR3 is CASSYRDRGEKLFF. In DNA form, the CDR3 reads TGTGCCAGCAGCTACCGGGACAGGGGGGAAAAACTGTTTTTT.

This clonotype has ten or more counts. The V gene is TRBV10-3, the J gene TRBJ2-7, with D perhaps given as TRBD1 or TRBD2 (6 bases each). The CDR3 runs to 13 residues. V shed 2 bases and J shed 6 bases, with 11 bases lying between them. Germline V gene lookup returns CDR1 ENHRY and CDR2 SYGVKD. The CDR3 spells CAISERGQGEQYF. CDR3 bases: TGTGCCATCAGTGAGCGGGGGCAGGGCGAGCAGTACTTC.

This clonotype has a count of ten or more. V usage is TRBV6-2 or TRBV6-3 and J usage is TRBJ2-2; D gene ambiguous. Germline CDR1 is MNHEY and CDR2 is SVGEGT. The CDR3 length is 12 residues. Trimming shortened V by 5 bases and J by 7 bases, and 8 bases separated the two germline ends. CDR3 region: CASSSTVGELFF. The CDR3 DNA follows: TGTGCCAGCAGTAGCACGGTCGGGGAGCTGTTTTTT.

There are many counts of this clonotype. The chain employs TRBV2 and TRBJ2-3; a weak D match, TRBD1 (6 bases). The length of the CDR3 is 14 residues. Trimming removed 2 bases at V and 2 bases at J, with 8 bases between. Germline V gives CDR1 SNHLY, CDR2 FYNNEI. The CDR3 coding sequence is TGTGCCAGCAGTGAAAACAGGGTCACAGATACGCAGTATTTT. Residues: CASSENRVTDTQYF.

This clonotype was counted at least ten times. The chain joins TRBV29-1 to TRBJ2-2; D gene ambiguous. This CDR3 comprises 16 residues. From germline, CDR1 is SQVTM and CDR2 ANQGSEA. With 2 bases removed from V and 2 bases from J, the gap between germline ends came to 15 bases. Here the CDR3 DNA reads TGCAGCGTTGAAAGCGCTCGACTTCCTAACACCGGGGAGCTGTTTTTT. As protein: CSVESARLPNTGELFF.

This clonotype was observed at least ten times. The J gene is TRBJ1-1, the V gene TRBV11-2; 7 bases are shared with TRBD1. The CDR3 consists of 16 residues. Germline V lookup: CDR1 SGHAT, CDR2 FQNNGV. Germline trimming cut 5 bases from V and 1 base from J; bases unmatched to any gene: 10. CDR3 DNA: TGTGCCAGCAGCCCAACAGGGGTTTCAAGGAACACTGAAGCTTTCTTT. As protein: CASSPTGVSRNTEAFF.

This clonotype was seen ten or more times. The chain couples TRBV5-1 to TRBJ1-1; D gene uncertain. The V gene's germline CDR1 is SGHRS and CDR2 YFSETQ. The CDR3 runs 13 residues. The V gene lost 5 bases and the J gene lost 1 base, with 9 bases spanning the gap. The CDR3 nucleotides are TGCGCCAGCAGTCTTTTGTGGAACACTGAAGCTTTCTTT. Amino acids: CASSLLWNTEAFF.

The chain combines TRBV5-5 with TRBJ2-7, with 10 positions matching TRBD1. This CDR3 is built from 17 residues. CDR1 SGHKS and CDR2 YYEKEE come from the germline V gene (reference sequence). J lost 2 bases, V lost 2 bases, and 10 bases had no gene match. The CDR3: CASSLGWGQGTPYEQYF. The CDR3 DNA reads as TGTGCCAGCAGCTTAGGCTGGGGACAGGGGACCCCCTACGAGCAGTACTTC.

The V call is TRBV6-1, the J call TRBJ1-5; D not resolved. V lost 3 bases, J lost 1 base, and 4 bases lay in between. The CDR3 contains 13 residues. The germline CDR1 and CDR2 sequences are MNHNS and SASEGT. CDR3 sequence (DNA): TGTGCCAGCAGTGATGGAAGCAATCAGCCCCAGCATTTT. It is translated as CASSDGSNQPQHF.

This clonotype was detected many times. J is TRBJ2-3 and V is TRBV4-1; D is possibly TRBD1 or TRBD2 (6 bases each). The CDR3 has 17 amino acids. In germline, CDR1 is MGHRA, CDR2 YSYEKL. V dropped 3 bases and J dropped 3 bases, with 19 bases sitting between them. CDR3 DNA: TGCGCCAGCAGCCATCTCGAGGGGGGCGGGCTGACAGATACGCAGTATTTT. Translation: CASSHLEGGGLTDTQYF.

This clonotype is medium-sized in the sample. The chain links TRBV29-1 to TRBJ2-7, with D possibly called TRBD1 or TRBD2 (6 bases each). The CDR3 consists of 13 residues. The V gene lost 4 bases and the J gene lost 3 bases, with 13 bases spanning the gap. Germline CDR1 is SQVTM and CDR2 is ANQGSEA. The CDR3 nucleotides read TGCAGCGTTGCCTCGGGGGCATACTACGAGCAGTACTTC. It encodes CSVASGAYYEQYF.

This clonotype was detected many times. The V call is TRBV29-1, the J call TRBJ1-2, with 7 bases aligning to TRBD1. V lost 7 bases, J lost 0 bases, and 8 bases stayed unmatched. The CDR3 is 14 amino acids. CDR1 and CDR2 from the germline V gene are SQVTM and ANQGSEA. CDR3 residues: CSADRQGANYGYTF. The CDR3 coding sequence is TGCAGCGCCGACCGACAGGGAGCTAACTATGGCTACACCTTC.

In its sample, this clonotype was seen many times. The chain employs TRBV27 and TRBJ2-3; D might be TRBD2 (6 bases). Trimming cost V 3 bases and J 4 bases, with 11 bases left between them. Per germline, CDR1 MNHEY and CDR2 SMNVEV (reference sequence). The CDR3 runs to 14 residues. The CDR3 nucleotides read TGTGCCAGCAGTTTCACTAGCTTCCCAGATACGCAGTATTTT. Protein sequence: CASSFTSFPDTQYF.

This clonotype was recorded many times. One end of the junction does not line up with germline, which may come from a read error. The gene calls are TRBV3-1 and TRBJ1-5, with D possibly TRBD1 on 6 matching bases. CDR3 length: 14 residues. CDR1 and CDR2 from the germline V gene are LGHDT and YNNKEL (reference sequence). The CDR3 DNA follows: TGTGCCAGCAGCCCCGGACAGACTTATCAGCCCCAGAATTTT. Its protein is CASSPGQTYQPQNF.

This clonotype has a count of ten or more. The chain uses TRBV9 and TRBJ2-3; TRBD1 might be the D (5 bases). Germline loops: CDR1 SGDLS, CDR2 YYNGEE. The CDR3 has 16 amino acids. V was trimmed by 3 bases and J by 0 bases, leaving 14 bases between them. The CDR3 protein is CASSGLGHFSTDTQYF. CDR3 DNA: TGTGCCAGCAGCGGGCTCGGACACTTTAGCACAGATACGCAGTATTTT.

This clonotype was counted many times. The chain uses TRBV7-6 and TRBJ2-7; the D gene is possibly TRBD1 (6 bases). CDR1 and CDR2 from the germline V gene are SGHVS and FNYEAQ. Trimming left V 6 bases short and J 1 base short, with 10 bases between. This CDR3 has 13 amino acids. The CDR3 spells CASSPGQSYEQYF. CDR3 nucleotides: TGTGCCAGCAGTCCAGGACAGTCCTACGAGCAGTACTTC.

CDR3 sequence: CASSLESRIVSAEDTEAFF. DNA of the CDR3: TGCGCCAGCAGCTTGGAAAGTCGGATTGTGAGCGCCGAAGACACTGAAGCTTTCTTT. The chain employs TRBV5-1 and TRBJ1-1; D is uncertain. V lost 0 bases, J lost 3 bases, and 24 bases lay in between. The CDR3 is 19 residues long. In germline, CDR1 is SGHRS, CDR2 YFSETQ.

About this clonotype: A much larger clone differs by one base, so this may be a read error. The V call is TRBV5-1, the J call TRBJ1-2; weak D call: TRBD1 (5 bases). Trimming left V 4 bases short and J 2 bases short, with 12 bases between. Germline V gene data show CDR1 as SGHRS and CDR2 as YFSETQ. The CDR3 loop spans 14 amino acids. The DNA for the CDR3 is TGCGCCAGCAGCCGAACCGGGACCAACTATGGCTACACCTTC. Its translation is CASSRTGTNYGYTF.

The table lists this clonotype with many counts. One end of the junction does not line up with germline, which may come from a read error. V usage is TRBV9 and J usage is TRBJ1-5; TRBD1 is a possible D gene (5 bases). Germline V gene lookup returns CDR1 SGDLS and CDR2 YYNGEE. The CDR3 is 14 amino acids. The chain's CDR3 is CASSKQAGNQPQNF. The CDR3 DNA reads TGTGCCAGCAGCAAACAGGCTGGCAATCAGCCCCAGAATTTT.